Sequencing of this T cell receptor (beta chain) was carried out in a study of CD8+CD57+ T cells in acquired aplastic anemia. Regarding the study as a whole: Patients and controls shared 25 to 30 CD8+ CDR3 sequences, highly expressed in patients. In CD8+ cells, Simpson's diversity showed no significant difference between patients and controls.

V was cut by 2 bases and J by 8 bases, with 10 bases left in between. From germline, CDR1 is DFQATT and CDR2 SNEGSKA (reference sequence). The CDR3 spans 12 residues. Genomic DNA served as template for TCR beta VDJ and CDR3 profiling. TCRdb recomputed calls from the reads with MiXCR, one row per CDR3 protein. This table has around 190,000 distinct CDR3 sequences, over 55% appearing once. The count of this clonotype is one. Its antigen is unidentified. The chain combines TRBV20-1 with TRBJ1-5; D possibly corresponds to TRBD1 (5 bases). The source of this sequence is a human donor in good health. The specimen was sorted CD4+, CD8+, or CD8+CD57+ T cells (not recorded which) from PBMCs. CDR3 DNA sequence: TGCAGTGCTAGAACAGGTGTTAAGCCCCAGCATTTT. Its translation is CSARTGVKPQHF.